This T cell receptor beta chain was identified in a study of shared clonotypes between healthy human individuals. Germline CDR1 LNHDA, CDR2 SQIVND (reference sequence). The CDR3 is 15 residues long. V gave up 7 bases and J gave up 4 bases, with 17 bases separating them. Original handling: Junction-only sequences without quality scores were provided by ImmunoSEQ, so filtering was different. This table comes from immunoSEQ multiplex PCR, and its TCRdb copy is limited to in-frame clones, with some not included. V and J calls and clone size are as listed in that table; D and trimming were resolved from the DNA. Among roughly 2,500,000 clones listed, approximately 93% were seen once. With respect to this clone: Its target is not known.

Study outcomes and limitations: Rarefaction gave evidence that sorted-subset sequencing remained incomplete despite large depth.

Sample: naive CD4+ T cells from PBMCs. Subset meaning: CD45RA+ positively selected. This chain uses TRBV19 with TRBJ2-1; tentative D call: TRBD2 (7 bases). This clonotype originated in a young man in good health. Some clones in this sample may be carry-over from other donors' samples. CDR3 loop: CASMGAGAQYNEQFF. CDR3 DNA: TGTGCCAGTATGGGGGCGGGAGCCCAATACAATGAGCAGTTCTTC.